A single T cell receptor (beta chain) is shown here with its context. The antigen is not known. Using immunoSEQ multiplex PCR, the repertoire was profiled, and TCRdb retains in-frame clones only, with some absent. The sample has more than 600,000 clones, about 90% seen once. The CDR3 covers 16 residues. The V gene's germline CDR1 is SGDLS and CDR2 YYNGEE. V shed 0 bases and J shed 1 base, with 12 bases lying between them. This sample was taken from a study of shared clonotypes between healthy human individuals. General observations from the study: In general, naive subsets displayed greater estimated richness than memory subsets did. Rarefaction demonstrated incomplete sorted-subset sequencing despite large depth. A few donors had around 5% of their naive CD4 clonotypes in common. The study drew on few donors, limiting represented genetic and exposure-history diversity.

Naive CD8 cells were CD45RO-negative, positively selected for CCR7, excluding terminally differentiated effector memory CD45RA+ cells. The chain carries TRBV9 and TRBJ2-3; a possible D gene is TRBD1 (5 bases). This sequence originates from a man aged 25-40 years in good health. Sequencing was done on a sample of naive CD8+ T cells sorted from blood. The CDR3 sequence is CASSVEDLGGTDTQYF. CDR3 sequence (DNA): TGTGCCAGCAGCGTAGAAGATCTAGGGGGCACAGATACGCAGTATTTT.